A single TCR beta chain is shown here with its context. It was with a sample-barcoded 5' primer and a J-beta primer mix that a second PCR of roughly 6 to 11 cycles was run. Each cDNA molecule was tagged by a template-switch adaptor that had 12 random nucleotides. TCRdb ran MiXCR on the 5' RACE reads and lists one entry per CDR3 protein. The repertoire holds hundreds of thousands of distinct CDR3 sequences, about 36% seen once, with 10% to 15% in the top ten. The data belong to a study of blood T cells in healthy people across ages. The TCR was taken from a man aged 18-30 years in good health. The sequenced sample consisted of blood.

The DNA for the CDR3 is TGTGCCAGCAGTGATGAGGGACGAAATGGCTACACCTTC. It encodes CASSDEGRNGYTF. The chain is built from TRBV6-2 or TRBV6-3 and TRBJ1-2; the D gene is possibly TRBD1 (5 bases). V was pared by 5 bases and J by 6 bases, with 13 bases between. CDR3 size: 13 residues. The germline V gene encodes CDR1 MNHEY and CDR2 SVGEGT.